The subject of this entry is one TCR beta chain. Its specificity is unknown. The data were obtained in a study of OX40 agonist ivuxolimab in advanced cancers. Study in general: It was permissible to have had prior anti-PD-1, anti-PD-L1 or anti-CTLA-4 therapy, and around 43% had some.

Study outcomes and limitations: CD8+ T cells (on average) carried more expanded clones than CD4+ T cells. The study observed clonal expansion of CD4+ and CD8+ blood T cells by week 6 at 0.1 to 3.0 mg/kg. The antigens recognized by the expanded peripheral T cells, that is their antigen specificity, were not determined.

J gave up 2 bases and V 4 bases, and 9 bases lay outside the gene matches. CDR3 size: 17 residues. The germline gives CDR1 SGDLS, CDR2 YYNGEE. Using immunoSEQ multiplex PCR, the repertoire was profiled, and TCRdb retains in-frame clones only, with some absent. Here the sample spans tens of thousands of clones, roughly 89% being singletons. This sequence originates from an adult with an advanced solid tumor such as melanoma, head and neck, liver or kidney cancer. The chain uses TRBV9 and TRBJ2-1; 10 nucleotides align to TRBD2. The sample consisted of CD4+ or CD8+ T cells sorted from blood, taken in a trial of the OX40 agonist ivuxolimab. CDR3 nucleotides: TGTGCCAGCAGCCTCACAAGCGGGAGGGCCACCTACAATGAGCAGTTCTTC. It translates to CASSLTSGRATYNEQFF. Together with reference TRBV9 and TRBJ2-1, the CDR3 gives the full variable domain: DSGVTQTPKHLITATGQRVTLRCSPRSGDLSVYWYQQSLDQGLQFLIQYYNGEERAKGNILERFSAQQFPDLHSELNLSSLELGDSALYFCASSLTSGRATYNEQFFGPGTRLTVL.